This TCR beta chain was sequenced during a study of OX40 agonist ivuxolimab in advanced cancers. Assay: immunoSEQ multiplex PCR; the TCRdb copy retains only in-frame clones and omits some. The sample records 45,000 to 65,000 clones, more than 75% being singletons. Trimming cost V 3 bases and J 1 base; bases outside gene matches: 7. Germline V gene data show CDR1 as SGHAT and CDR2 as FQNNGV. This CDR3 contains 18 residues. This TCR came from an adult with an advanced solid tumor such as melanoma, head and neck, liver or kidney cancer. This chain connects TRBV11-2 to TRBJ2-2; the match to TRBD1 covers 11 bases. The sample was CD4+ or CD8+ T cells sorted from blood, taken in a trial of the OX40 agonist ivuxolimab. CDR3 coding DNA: TGTGCCAGCAGCTTGGCAGGACAGGGGGCCGTGAACACCGGGGAGCTGTTTTTT. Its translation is CASSLAGQGAVNTGELFF. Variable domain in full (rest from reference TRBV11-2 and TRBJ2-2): EAGVAQSPRYKIIEKRQSVAFWCNPISGHATLYWYQQILGQGPKLLIQFQNNGVVDDSQLPKDRFSAERLKGVDSTLKIQPAKLEDSAVYLCASSLAGQGAVNTGELFFGEGSRLTVL.